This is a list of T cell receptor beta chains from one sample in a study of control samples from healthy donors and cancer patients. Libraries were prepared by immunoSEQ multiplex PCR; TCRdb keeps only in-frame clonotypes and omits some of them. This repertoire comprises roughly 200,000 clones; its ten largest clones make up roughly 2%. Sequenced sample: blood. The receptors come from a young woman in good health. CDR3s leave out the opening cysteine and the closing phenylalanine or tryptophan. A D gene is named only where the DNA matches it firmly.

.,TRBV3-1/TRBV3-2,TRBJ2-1,ASSQESGNEQF
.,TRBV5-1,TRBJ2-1,ASSLAPGRSGVPNNEQF
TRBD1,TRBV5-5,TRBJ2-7,ASSFWTGFYEQY
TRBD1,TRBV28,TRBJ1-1,AGGQGRGTEAF
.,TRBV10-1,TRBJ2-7,ASSWGRDERYEQY
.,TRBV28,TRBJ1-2,ASSFTKDGYT
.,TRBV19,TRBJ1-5,ASSTQGWDPGLQPQH
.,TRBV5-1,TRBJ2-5,ASSLDWGPTKTQY
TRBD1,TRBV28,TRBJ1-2,ASSGGQVGFGYT
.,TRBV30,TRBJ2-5,AWSAGETQY
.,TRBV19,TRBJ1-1,ASSIGGNTEAF
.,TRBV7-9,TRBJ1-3,ASSLADTRSGNTIY
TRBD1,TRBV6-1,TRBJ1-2,ASSESGTGKET
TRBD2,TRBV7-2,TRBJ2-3,ASSLLAGGRSADTQY
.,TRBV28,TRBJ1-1,ASSLGSVNTEAF
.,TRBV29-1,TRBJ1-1,SVGKDDTEAF
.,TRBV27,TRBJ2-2,ASSLYRAYTGELF